This T cell receptor (beta chain) was retrieved from a study of CD8 T cells in Susac syndrome. Overall study findings and caveats: Regarding the TCR sequencing and HLA analysis, the study admitted that a relatively small number of individuals were involved.

RNA amounts of about 0.45 to 1 ug underwent reverse transcription with random hexamers. TCRdb reprocessed the immunoSEQ multiplex PCR reads via MiXCR and lists one record per CDR3 protein. The sample lists a few hundred thousand distinct CDR3 sequences, around 85% occurring once. Germline CDR1 reads SEHNR; CDR2 reads FQNEAQ (reference sequence). V lost 1 base and J 11 bases, leaving 12 bases between the germline ends. The CDR3 spans 14 residues. This clonotype was observed once. What it recognizes is unknown. The material sequenced was CD8+ T cells from PBMCs. The V call is TRBV7-9, the J call TRBJ2-6; D unclear. The TCR sequence derives from a human donor with multiple sclerosis. The CDR3 sequence is CASSLGHGMHVLTF. The CDR3 region has the DNA TGTGCCAGCAGCTTAGGTCACGGTATGCACGTCCTGACTTTC.